The 23 T cell receptor beta chains reported below all come from one sample, sequenced in a study of shared clonotypes between healthy human individuals. Only in-frame clones appear in the TCRdb table, and some are missing; sequencing was by immunoSEQ multiplex PCR. This sample has 850,000 to 1,200,000 clones; roughly 70% occur once, and the top ten carry over 1.3%. Specimen: memory CD4+ T cells sorted from blood. This sample's subset: CD45RA-negative fraction. The receptors derive from a man aged 18 to 30 in good health.

A few counts support this clone. Germline is not matched at one junction end, which may reflect a read error. The V gene is TRBV4-1, the J gene TRBJ1-1, with TRBD1 as a possible D gene (6 bases). Germline V gene sequence: CDR1 MGHRA, CDR2 YSYEKL. This CDR3 has 13 amino acids. The CDR3 DNA reads as TGCGCCAGCATCCAACAGGGGAACACTGAAGCTTTCTTT. Translated, it gives CASIQQGNTEAFF.

The chain carries TRBV11-3 and TRBJ2-1, with D tentatively TRBD1 (6 bases). Deletions cut 3 bases from V and 9 bases from J, with 12 bases between. Germline loops: CDR1 SGHNT, CDR2 YENEEA. The CDR3 loop spans 13 amino acids. The CDR3 sequence is CASSFLGASEQFF. As DNA, the CDR3 is TGTGCCAGCAGCTTTTTGGGGGCCAGTGAGCAGTTCTTC.

To note about this clone: The sample carries other DNA sequences with the same CDR3. The chain uses TRBV7-9 and TRBJ2-3, with no clear D. CDR1 SEHNR and CDR2 FQNEAQ come from the germline V gene (reference sequence). V lost 5 bases to trimming and J lost 0 bases, with 6 bases between them. CDR3 length: 13 amino acids. The CDR3 DNA follows: TGTGCCAGCAGCCCCTCTAGCACAGATACGCAGTATTTT. This sequence encodes CASSPSSTDTQYF.

The chain recombines TRBV2 with TRBJ1-4; possible D gene TRBD1, 5 bases. V was clipped by 2 bases and J by 14 bases, with 12 bases between them. This CDR3 has 12 amino acids. Germline V gene sequence: CDR1 SNHLY, CDR2 FYNNEI. The CDR3 sequence is CASSESKGLLFF. CDR3 nucleotides: TGTGCCAGCAGTGAATCCAAGGGACTGCTGTTTTTT.

The chain links TRBV2 to TRBJ2-5; 9 bases map to TRBD1. The V gene end was trimmed by 7 bases and the J gene end by 1 base; junction bases not matched to a gene: 7. The germline V gene has CDR1 SNHLY and CDR2 FYNNEI. The CDR3 sequence is 15 residues long. CDR3 DNA sequence: TGTGCCAGCACAAGACAGGGGGACTTCCAAGAGACCCAGTACTTC. Its protein product is CASTRQGDFQETQYF.

The V and J genes are TRBV6-1 and TRBJ2-2; the D is unclear. Between the trimmed V and J ends, which lost 7 bases and 3 bases, there was a span of 6 bases. The germline V gene encodes CDR1 MNHNS and CDR2 SASEGT. CDR3 length equals 12 residues. The CDR3 DNA is TGTGCCAGCACCCGATACACCGGGGAGCTGTTTTTT. Its translation: CASTRYTGELFF.

V and J are TRBV7-2 and TRBJ2-2, with 7 bases fitting TRBD1. The trim removed 2 bases at V and 5 bases at J, leaving 2 bases unmatched. This CDR3 has 14 amino acids. From germline, CDR1 is SGHTA and CDR2 FQGNSA. CDR3 in DNA: TGTGCCAGCAGCTTAACGGACAGGACCGGGGAGCTGTTTTTT. It yields the protein CASSLTDRTGELFF.

CDR3 DNA: TGTGCCAGCATTCTTGGACAGGGTTTGGATCAGCCCCAGCATTTT. Translating it yields CASILGQGLDQPQHF. The chain uses TRBV28 and TRBJ1-5; 8 bases line up with TRBD1. The CDR3 totals 15 residues. Germline-derived CDR1 and CDR2 are MDHEN and SYDVKM. The V segment lost 7 bases and the J segment 5 bases; nucleotides outside the gene matches: 10.

This clone occurred a few times. The chain combines TRBV5-5 with TRBJ2-7; no clear D. Germline V gene lookup returns CDR1 SGHKS and CDR2 YYEKEE (reference sequence). This CDR3 comprises 15 residues. V was shortened by 0 bases and J by 0 bases, with 10 bases between the two germline ends. The CDR3, as DNA: TGTGCCAGCAGCTTGGAGGCGGCTTCCTCCTACGAGCAGTACTTC. It translates to CASSLEAASSYEQYF.

This clone was seen once. The rearrangement joins TRBV6-5 to TRBJ2-1; a weak D match, TRBD1 (5 bases). Per the germline V gene, CDR1 is MNHEY and CDR2 is SVGAGI. Trimming left V 7 bases short and J 9 bases short, with 19 bases between. This CDR3 region has 14 residues. The CDR3 coding sequence is TGTGCCAGCACCCCCAGGGCCTTCTCCCGTGAGCAGTTCTTC. Its translation: CASTPRAFSREQFF.

This clone was picked up many times. The genes are TRBV6-1 and TRBJ1-2, with TRBD1 matching 8 bases. Trimming cost V 0 bases and J 5 bases; bases outside gene matches: 5. Germline-derived CDR1 and CDR2 are MNHNS and SASEGT. The CDR3 length is 15 residues. The CDR3 here is CASSEAWGQDYGYTF. The CDR3 nucleotides read TGTGCCAGCAGTGAAGCGTGGGGACAGGATTATGGCTACACCTTC.

V gene TRBV10-3 combines with J gene TRBJ1-1; tentative D call: TRBD1 (6 bases). This CDR3 region has 13 residues. Germline V gene sequence: CDR1 ENHRY, CDR2 SYGVKD. The V end lost 6 bases, the J end lost 2 bases, and 10 bases lay between the germline ends. CDR3 region: CAIRWTENTEAFF. DNA of the CDR3: TGTGCCATCAGGTGGACAGAAAACACTGAAGCTTTCTTT.

The chain combines TRBV27 with TRBJ2-7; 8 nucleotides line up with TRBD1. The CDR3 covers 14 residues. Germline CDR1 MNHEY, CDR2 SMNVEV (reference sequence). V was pared by 6 bases and J by 3 bases, with 7 bases of the junction left unmatched. The CDR3 DNA reads as TGTGCCAGCAGCCCGGACAGGGCCCTCTACGAGCAGTACTTC. It translates to CASSPDRALYEQYF.

The chain links TRBV7-8 to TRBJ2-7; the D call may be TRBD1 or TRBD2 (5 bases each). The ends were cut back, 4 bases at V and 3 bases at J, with 19 bases in the middle. The CDR3 loop spans 16 amino acids. Per germline, CDR1 SGHVS and CDR2 FQNEAQ. CDR3 sequence (DNA): TGTGCCAGCAGCTCAATGGGGGTCAGGGAAGTCTACGAGCAGTACTTC. It yields the protein CASSSMGVREVYEQYF.

The genes are TRBV7-2 and TRBJ2-3, with 11 positions matching TRBD1. The CDR3 sequence is 16 residues long. V dropped 1 base and J dropped 5; count of bases not matched to a gene: 5. Per the germline V gene, CDR1 is SGHTA and CDR2 is FQGNSA. The CDR3 nucleotides read TGTGCCAGCAGCTTAGGTTCGGACAGGGGGCAAGATACGCAGTATTTT. This gives the protein CASSLGSDRGQDTQYF.

This chain joins TRBV7-9 and TRBJ1-2; 9 bases align to TRBD1. The germline V gene encodes CDR1 SEHNR and CDR2 FQNEAQ (reference sequence). The CDR3 runs to 15 residues. With 0 bases clipped from V and 2 bases from J, the junction kept 1 base outside the gene matches. The CDR3 DNA is TGTGCCAGCAGCTTAGCCGGGACAGGGAACTATGGCTACACCTTC. Residues: CASSLAGTGNYGYTF.

This chain uses TRBV5-5 with TRBJ1-5; D is possibly TRBD1 (6 bases). The CDR3 contains 14 residues. Deletions cut 0 bases from V and 7 bases from J, with 11 bases between. From germline, CDR1 is SGHKS and CDR2 YYEKEE (reference sequence). CDR3 in amino acids: CASSLAGERQPQHF. CDR3 DNA sequence: TGTGCCAGCAGCTTGGCAGGGGAGCGCCAGCCCCAGCATTTT. Together with reference TRBV5-5 and TRBJ1-5, the CDR3 gives the full variable domain: DAGVTQSPTHLIKTRGQQVTLRCSPISGHKSVSWYQQVLGQGPQFIFQYYEKEERGRGNFPDRFSARQFPNYSSELNVNALLLGDSALYLCASSLAGERQPQHFGDGTRLSIL.

This chain connects TRBV7-2 to TRBJ2-5, with D tentatively TRBD1 or TRBD2 (6 bases each). Germline V gene lookup returns CDR1 SGHTA and CDR2 FQGNSA. V lost 1 base to trimming and J lost 7 bases, with 16 bases between them. The CDR3 extends over 15 amino acids. CDR3 residues: CASSLGGGGTGTQYF. Here the CDR3 DNA reads TGTGCCAGCAGCTTAGGCGGAGGGGGTACGGGGACCCAGTACTTC.

This chain joins TRBV13 and TRBJ1-6; D unclear. V lost 6 bases, J lost 5 bases, and 14 bases lay in between. Germline V gene data show CDR1 as PRHDT and CDR2 as FYEKMQ (reference sequence). The CDR3 totals 15 residues. The CDR3 nucleotides are TGTGCCAGCAGTAACGACCGTTCTGATAATTCACCCCTCCACTTT. This codes for CASSNDRSDNSPLHF.

J is TRBJ2-6 and V is TRBV9, with 11 bases matching TRBD2. CDR3 size: 22 residues. J gave up 0 bases and V 4 bases, and 18 bases lay outside the gene matches. Germline V gene lookup returns CDR1 SGDLS and CDR2 YYNGEE. The CDR3 coding sequence is TGTGCCAGCAGCTCGCGAGGGGCTAGCGGGGGGACTCCGAGCTCTGGGGCCAACGTCCTGACTTTC. Translation: CASSSRGASGGTPSSGANVLTF.

CDR3 loop: CASSSGVAGDYEQYF. Here the CDR3 DNA reads TGTGCCAGCAGCTCAGGGGTAGCGGGGGATTACGAGCAGTACTTC. The chain couples TRBV9 to TRBJ2-7, with 9 bases aligning to TRBD2. The CDR3 sequence is 15 residues long. Germline V gives CDR1 SGDLS, CDR2 YYNGEE. The J segment lost 4 bases and the V segment lost 4 bases, leaving 9 bases of the junction unmatched.

J is TRBJ1-5 and V is TRBV5-1; D might be TRBD1 (5 bases). CDR1 and CDR2 from the germline V gene are SGHRS and YFSETQ. V was shortened by 7 bases and J by 5 bases, with 16 bases between the two germline ends. The CDR3 consists of 14 residues. For the CDR3, the DNA is TGCGCCAGCGGCGGGAGACAGCACCATCAGCCCCAGCATTTT. This gives the protein CASGGRQHHQPQHF.

This sequence joins TRBV4-1 and TRBJ1-6; D is uncertain. The CDR3 consists of 14 residues. Germline V gene sequence: CDR1 MGHRA, CDR2 YSYEKL. V shed 0 bases and J shed 8 bases, with 8 bases lying between them. The CDR3 bases are TGCGCCAGCAGCCAAGAGGGCAGGTATTCACCCCTCCACTTT. Translating it yields CASSQEGRYSPLHF.